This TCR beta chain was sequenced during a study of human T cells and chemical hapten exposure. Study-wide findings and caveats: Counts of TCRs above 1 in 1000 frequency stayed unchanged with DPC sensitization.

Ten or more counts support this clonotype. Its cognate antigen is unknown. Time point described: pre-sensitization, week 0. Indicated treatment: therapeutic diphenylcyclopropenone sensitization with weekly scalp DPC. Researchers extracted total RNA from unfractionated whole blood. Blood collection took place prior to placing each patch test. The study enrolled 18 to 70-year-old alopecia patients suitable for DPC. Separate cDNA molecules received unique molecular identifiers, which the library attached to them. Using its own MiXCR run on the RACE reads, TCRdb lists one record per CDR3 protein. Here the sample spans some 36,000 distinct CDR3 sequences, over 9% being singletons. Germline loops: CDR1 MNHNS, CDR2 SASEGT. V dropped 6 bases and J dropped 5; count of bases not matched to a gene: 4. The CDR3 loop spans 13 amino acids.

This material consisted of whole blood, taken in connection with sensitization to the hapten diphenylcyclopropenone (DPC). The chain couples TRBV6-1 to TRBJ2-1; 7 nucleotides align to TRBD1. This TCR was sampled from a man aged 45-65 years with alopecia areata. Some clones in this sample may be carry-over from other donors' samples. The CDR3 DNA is TGTGCCAGCAGAGGACAGGAGAACAATGAGCAGTTCTTC. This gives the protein CASRGQENNEQFF.